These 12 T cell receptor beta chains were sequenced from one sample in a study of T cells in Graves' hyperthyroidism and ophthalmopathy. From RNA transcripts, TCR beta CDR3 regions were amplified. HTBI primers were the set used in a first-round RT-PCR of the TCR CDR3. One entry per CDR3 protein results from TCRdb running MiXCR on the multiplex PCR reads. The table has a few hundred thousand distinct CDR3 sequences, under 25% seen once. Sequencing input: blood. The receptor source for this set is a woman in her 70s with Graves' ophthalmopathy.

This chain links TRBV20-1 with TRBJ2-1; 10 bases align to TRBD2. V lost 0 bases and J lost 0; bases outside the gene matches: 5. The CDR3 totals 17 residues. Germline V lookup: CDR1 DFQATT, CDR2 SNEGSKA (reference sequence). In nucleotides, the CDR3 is TGCAGTGCTAGAGATACTAGCGGGACAATCTCCTACAATGAGCAGTTCTTC. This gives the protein CSARDTSGTISYNEQFF.

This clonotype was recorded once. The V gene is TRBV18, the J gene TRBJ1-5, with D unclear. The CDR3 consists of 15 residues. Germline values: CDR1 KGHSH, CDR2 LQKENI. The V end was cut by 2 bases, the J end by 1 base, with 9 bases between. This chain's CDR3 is CASSPWVGSNQPQHF. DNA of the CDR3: TGTGCCAGCTCACCATGGGTGGGGAGCAATCAGCCCCAGCATTTT. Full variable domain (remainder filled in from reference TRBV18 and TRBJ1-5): NAGVMQNPRHLVRRRGQEARLRCSPMKGHSHVYWYRQLPEEGLKFMVYLQKENIIDESGMPKERFSAEFPKEGPSILRIQQVVRGDSAAYFCASSPWVGSNQPQHFGDGTRLSIL.

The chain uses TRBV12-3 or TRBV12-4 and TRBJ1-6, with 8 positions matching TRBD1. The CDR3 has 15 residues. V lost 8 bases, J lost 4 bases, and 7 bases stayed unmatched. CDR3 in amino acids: CASRPGGEYNSPLHF. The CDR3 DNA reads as TGTGCCAGCCGGCCAGGGGGCGAATATAATTCACCCCTCCACTTT.

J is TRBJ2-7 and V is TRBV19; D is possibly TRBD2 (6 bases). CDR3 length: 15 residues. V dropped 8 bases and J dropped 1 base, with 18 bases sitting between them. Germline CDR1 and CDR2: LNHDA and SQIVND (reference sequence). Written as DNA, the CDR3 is TGTGCCAGTCGTACCGGGAGTCCCCTATCCTACGAGCAGTACTTC. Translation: CASRTGSPLSYEQYF.

The CDR3 loop is CASSPRGNQLFF. The CDR3 DNA sequence: TGTGCCAGCAGCCCCAGGGGAAACCAACTGTTTTTT. V and J are TRBV7-2 and TRBJ1-4; a weak D match, TRBD1 (6 bases). Trimming left V 5 bases short and J 12 bases short, with 13 bases between. This CDR3 contains 12 residues. Germline V lookup: CDR1 SGHTA, CDR2 FQGNSA.

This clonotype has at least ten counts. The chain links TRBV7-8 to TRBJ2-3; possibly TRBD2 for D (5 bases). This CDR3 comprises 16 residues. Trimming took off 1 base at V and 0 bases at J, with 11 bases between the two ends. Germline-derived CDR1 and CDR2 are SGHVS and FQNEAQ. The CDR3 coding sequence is TGTGCCAGCAGCTTAGTGTTGGGCGGGAGCACAGATACGCAGTATTTT. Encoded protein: CASSLVLGGSTDTQYF.

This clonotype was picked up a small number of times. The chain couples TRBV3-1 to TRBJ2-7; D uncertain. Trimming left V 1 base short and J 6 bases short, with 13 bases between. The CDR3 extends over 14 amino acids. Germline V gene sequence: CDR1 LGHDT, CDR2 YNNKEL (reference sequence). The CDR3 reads CASSQGIGSGEQYF. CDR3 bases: TGTGCCAGCAGCCAAGGTATAGGGTCAGGCGAGCAGTACTTC.

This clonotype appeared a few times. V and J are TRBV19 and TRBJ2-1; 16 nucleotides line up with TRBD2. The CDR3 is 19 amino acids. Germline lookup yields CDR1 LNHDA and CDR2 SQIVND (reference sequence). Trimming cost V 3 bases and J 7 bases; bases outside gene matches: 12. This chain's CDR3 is CASSMPPPGLAGGRNEQFF. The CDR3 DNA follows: TGTGCCAGTAGTATGCCGCCGCCGGGACTAGCGGGAGGGAGGAATGAGCAGTTCTTC. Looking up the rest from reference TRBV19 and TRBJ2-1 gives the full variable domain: DGGITQSPKYLFRKEGQNVTLSCEQNLNHDAMYWYRQDPGQGLRLIYYSQIVNDFQKGDIAEGYSVSREKKESFPLTVTSAQKNPTAFYLCASSMPPPGLAGGRNEQFFGPGTRLTVL.

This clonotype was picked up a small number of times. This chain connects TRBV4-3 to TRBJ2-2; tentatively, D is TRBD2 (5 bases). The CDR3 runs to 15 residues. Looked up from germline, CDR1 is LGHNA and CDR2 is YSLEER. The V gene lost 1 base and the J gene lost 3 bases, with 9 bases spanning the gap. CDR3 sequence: CASSQAPRDTGELFF. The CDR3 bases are TGCGCCAGCAGCCAAGCCCCGAGGGACACCGGGGAGCTGTTTTTT.

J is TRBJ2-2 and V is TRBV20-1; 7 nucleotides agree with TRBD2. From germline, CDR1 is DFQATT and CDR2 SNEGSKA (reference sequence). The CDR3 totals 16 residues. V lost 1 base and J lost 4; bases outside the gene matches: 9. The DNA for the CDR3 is TGCAGTGCTAGAGCGGGGGGACCGGGAGGCACCGGGGAGCTGTTTTTT. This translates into CSARAGGPGGTGELFF.

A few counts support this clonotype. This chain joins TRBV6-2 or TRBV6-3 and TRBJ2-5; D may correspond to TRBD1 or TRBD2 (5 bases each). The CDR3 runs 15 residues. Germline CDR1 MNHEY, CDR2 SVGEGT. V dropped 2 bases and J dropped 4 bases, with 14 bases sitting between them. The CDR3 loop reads CASSYKRGRGETQYF. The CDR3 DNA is TGTGCCAGCAGTTACAAAAGGGGACGGGGAGAGACCCAGTACTTC.

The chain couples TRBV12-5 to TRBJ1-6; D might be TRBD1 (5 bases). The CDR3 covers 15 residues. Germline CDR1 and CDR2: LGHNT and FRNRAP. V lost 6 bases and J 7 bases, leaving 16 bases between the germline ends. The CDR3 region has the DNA TGTGCTAGTGGAACCCCAGGGTTCAGGAATTCACCCCTCCACTTT. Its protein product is CASGTPGFRNSPLHF.